The 3 T cell receptor beta chains reported below all come from one sample, sequenced in a study of T-cell memory formation after mild COVID-19. One entry per CDR3 protein, called by TCRdb with MiXCR from the 5' RACE reads. The sample lists about 430,000 distinct CDR3 sequences, approximately 25% occurring once. The sample was PBMCs or a T cell subset sorted from them (not recorded which). All receptors derive from an adult woman who had mild COVID-19 (a few samples of this study predate the infection). Cell type and time point are not known.

This rearrangement joins TRBV20-1 to TRBJ1-2; 11 bases fit TRBD1. V was clipped by 6 bases and J by 4 bases; unmatched bases: 7. The CDR3 consists of 14 residues. The germline V gene has CDR1 DFQATT and CDR2 SNEGSKA (reference sequence). CDR3 loop: CSAQGTGGIYGYTF. CDR3 in DNA: TGCAGTGCCCAGGGGACAGGGGGTATCTATGGCTACACCTTC.

This CDR3 is CASSLPTVQETQYF. The CDR3 DNA reads as TGTGCCAGCAGCTTGCCGACAGTACAAGAGACCCAGTACTTC. The J gene is TRBJ2-5, the V gene TRBV5-5, with a tentative D call TRBD1 (5 bases). V lost 1 base and J 2 bases, leaving 9 bases between the germline ends. Germline CDR1 SGHKS, CDR2 YYEKEE (reference sequence). The CDR3 contains 14 residues. Looking up the rest from reference TRBV5-5 and TRBJ2-5 gives the full variable domain: DAGVTQSPTHLIKTRGQQVTLRCSPISGHKSVSWYQQVLGQGPQFIFQYYEKEERGRGNFPDRFSARQFPNYSSELNVNALLLGDSALYLCASSLPTVQETQYFGPGTRLLVL.

The DNA for the CDR3 is TGTGCCAGCAGTTTCGGACAGGGAGGACGTTATGGCTACACCTTC. This sequence encodes CASSFGQGGRYGYTF. V gene TRBV12-3 or TRBV12-4 combines with J gene TRBJ1-2; 8 positions match TRBD1. The CDR3 runs 15 residues. Germline trimming cut 3 bases from V and 5 bases from J; bases unmatched to any gene: 8.